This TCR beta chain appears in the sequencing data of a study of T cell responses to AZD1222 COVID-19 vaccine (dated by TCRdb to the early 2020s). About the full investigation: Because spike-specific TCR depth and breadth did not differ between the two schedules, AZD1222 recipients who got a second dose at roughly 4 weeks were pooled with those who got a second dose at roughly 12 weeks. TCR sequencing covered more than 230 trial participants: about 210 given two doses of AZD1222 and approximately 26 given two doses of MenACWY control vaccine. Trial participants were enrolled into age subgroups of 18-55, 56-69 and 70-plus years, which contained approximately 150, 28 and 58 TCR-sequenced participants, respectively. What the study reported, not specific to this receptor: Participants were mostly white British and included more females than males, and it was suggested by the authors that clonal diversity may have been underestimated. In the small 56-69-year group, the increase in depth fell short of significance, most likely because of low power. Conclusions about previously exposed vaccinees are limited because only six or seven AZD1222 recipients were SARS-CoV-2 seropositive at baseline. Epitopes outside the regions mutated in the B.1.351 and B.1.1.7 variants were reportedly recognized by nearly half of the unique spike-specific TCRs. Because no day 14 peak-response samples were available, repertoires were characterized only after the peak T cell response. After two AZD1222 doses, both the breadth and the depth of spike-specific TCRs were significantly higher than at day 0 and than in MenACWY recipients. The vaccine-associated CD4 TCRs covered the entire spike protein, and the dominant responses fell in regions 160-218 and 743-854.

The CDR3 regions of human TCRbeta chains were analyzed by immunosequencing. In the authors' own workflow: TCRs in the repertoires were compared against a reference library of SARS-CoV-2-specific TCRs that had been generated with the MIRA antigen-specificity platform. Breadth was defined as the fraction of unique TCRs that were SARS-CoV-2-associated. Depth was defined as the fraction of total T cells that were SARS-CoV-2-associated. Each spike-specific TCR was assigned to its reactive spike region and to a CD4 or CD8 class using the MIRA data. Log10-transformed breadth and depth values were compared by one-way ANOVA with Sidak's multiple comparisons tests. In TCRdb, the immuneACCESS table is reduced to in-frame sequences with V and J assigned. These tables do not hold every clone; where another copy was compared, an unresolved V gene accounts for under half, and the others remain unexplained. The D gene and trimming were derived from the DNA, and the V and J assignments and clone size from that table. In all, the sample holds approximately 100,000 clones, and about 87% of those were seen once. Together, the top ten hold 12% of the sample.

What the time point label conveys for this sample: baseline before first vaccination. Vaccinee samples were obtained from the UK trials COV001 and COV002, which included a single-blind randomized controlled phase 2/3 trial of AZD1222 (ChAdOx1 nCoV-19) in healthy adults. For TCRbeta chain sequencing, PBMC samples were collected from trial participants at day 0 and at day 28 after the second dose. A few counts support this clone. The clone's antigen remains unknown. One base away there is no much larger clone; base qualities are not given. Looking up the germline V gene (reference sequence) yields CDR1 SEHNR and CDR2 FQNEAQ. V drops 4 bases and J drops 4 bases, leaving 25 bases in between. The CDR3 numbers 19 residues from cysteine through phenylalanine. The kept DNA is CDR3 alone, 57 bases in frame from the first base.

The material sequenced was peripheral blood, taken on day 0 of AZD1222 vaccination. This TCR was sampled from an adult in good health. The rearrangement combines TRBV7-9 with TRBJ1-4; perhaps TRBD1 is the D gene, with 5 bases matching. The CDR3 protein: CASSSFRLSGTPSNEKLFF. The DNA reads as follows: TGTGCCAGCAGCTCCTTCCGTCTCTCCGGGACCCCTAGTAATGAAAAACTGTTTTTT.